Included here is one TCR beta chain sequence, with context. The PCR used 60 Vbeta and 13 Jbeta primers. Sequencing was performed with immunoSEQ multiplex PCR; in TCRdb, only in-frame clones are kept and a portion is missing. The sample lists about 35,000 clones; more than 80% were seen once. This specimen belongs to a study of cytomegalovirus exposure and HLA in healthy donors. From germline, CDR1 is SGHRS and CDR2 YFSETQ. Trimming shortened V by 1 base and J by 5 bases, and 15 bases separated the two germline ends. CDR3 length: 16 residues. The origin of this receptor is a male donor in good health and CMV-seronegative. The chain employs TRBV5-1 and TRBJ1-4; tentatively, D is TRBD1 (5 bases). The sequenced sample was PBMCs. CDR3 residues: CASSLTLGGQNEKLFF. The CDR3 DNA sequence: TGCGCCAGCAGCTTGACGTTGGGGGGTCAAAATGAAAAACTGTTTTTT.